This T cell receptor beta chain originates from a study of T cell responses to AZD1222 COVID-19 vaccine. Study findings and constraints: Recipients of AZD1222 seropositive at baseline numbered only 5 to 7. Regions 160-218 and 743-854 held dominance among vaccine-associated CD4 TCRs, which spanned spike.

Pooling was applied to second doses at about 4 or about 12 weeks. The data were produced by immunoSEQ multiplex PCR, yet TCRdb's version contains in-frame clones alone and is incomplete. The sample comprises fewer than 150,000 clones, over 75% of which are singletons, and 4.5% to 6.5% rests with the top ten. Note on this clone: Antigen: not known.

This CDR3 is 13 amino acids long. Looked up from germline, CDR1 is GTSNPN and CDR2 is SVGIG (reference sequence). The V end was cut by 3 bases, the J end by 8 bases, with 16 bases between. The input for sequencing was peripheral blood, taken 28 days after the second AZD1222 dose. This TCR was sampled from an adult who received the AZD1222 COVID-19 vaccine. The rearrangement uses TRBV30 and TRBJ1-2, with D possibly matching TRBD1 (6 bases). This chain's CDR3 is CAWSPTGAEGYTF. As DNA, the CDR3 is TGTGCCTGGAGCCCCACGGGGGCGGAAGGCTACACCTTC.